Reported below is one TCR beta chain. Its antigen remains unknown. The source material, RNA transcripts, was used to amplify TCR beta CDR3 regions. HTBI primers drove first-round RT-PCR of the TCR CDR3. TCRdb ran MiXCR on the multiplex PCR reads and lists one entry per CDR3 protein. This table holds tens of thousands of distinct CDR3 sequences, roughly 50% found once. Graves' hyperthyroidism showing no ophthalmopathy progression within 18 months was considered stable. Hyperthyroidism had been newly diagnosed in patients aged 18 to 65, and its duration was under 2 months. The CDR3 contains 13 residues. Trimming removed 0 bases at V and 4 bases at J, with 5 bases between. CDR1 SGHRS and CDR2 YFSETQ come from the germline V gene. The data derive from a study of T cells in Graves' hyperthyroidism and ophthalmopathy. Findings of the study overall: Median prediction lead before ophthalmopathy onset was 5 to 7.5 months with the model.

This chain joins TRBV5-1 and TRBJ1-5; D not certain. The TCR comes from a man aged 18 to 30 with Graves' hyperthyroidism. Sequencing was carried out using peripheral blood or thyroid tissue (not recorded which). The CDR3 sequence is CASSLAANQPQHF. DNA for the CDR3: TGCGCCAGCAGCTTGGCCGCTAATCAGCCCCAGCATTTT.